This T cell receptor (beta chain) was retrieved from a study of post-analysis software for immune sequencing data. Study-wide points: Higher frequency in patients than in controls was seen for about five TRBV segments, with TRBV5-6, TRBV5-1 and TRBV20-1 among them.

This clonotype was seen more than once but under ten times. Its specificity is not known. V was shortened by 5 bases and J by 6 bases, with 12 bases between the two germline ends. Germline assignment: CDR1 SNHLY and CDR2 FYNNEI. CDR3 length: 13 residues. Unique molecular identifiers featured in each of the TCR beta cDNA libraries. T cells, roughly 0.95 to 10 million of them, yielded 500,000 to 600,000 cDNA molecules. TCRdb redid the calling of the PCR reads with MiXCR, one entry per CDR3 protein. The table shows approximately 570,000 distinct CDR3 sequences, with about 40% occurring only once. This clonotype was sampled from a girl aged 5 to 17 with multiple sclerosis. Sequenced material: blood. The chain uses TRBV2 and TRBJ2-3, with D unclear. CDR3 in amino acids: CASSFDGRDTQYF. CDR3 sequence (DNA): TGTGCCAGCAGTTTCGACGGGCGGGATACGCAGTATTTT.